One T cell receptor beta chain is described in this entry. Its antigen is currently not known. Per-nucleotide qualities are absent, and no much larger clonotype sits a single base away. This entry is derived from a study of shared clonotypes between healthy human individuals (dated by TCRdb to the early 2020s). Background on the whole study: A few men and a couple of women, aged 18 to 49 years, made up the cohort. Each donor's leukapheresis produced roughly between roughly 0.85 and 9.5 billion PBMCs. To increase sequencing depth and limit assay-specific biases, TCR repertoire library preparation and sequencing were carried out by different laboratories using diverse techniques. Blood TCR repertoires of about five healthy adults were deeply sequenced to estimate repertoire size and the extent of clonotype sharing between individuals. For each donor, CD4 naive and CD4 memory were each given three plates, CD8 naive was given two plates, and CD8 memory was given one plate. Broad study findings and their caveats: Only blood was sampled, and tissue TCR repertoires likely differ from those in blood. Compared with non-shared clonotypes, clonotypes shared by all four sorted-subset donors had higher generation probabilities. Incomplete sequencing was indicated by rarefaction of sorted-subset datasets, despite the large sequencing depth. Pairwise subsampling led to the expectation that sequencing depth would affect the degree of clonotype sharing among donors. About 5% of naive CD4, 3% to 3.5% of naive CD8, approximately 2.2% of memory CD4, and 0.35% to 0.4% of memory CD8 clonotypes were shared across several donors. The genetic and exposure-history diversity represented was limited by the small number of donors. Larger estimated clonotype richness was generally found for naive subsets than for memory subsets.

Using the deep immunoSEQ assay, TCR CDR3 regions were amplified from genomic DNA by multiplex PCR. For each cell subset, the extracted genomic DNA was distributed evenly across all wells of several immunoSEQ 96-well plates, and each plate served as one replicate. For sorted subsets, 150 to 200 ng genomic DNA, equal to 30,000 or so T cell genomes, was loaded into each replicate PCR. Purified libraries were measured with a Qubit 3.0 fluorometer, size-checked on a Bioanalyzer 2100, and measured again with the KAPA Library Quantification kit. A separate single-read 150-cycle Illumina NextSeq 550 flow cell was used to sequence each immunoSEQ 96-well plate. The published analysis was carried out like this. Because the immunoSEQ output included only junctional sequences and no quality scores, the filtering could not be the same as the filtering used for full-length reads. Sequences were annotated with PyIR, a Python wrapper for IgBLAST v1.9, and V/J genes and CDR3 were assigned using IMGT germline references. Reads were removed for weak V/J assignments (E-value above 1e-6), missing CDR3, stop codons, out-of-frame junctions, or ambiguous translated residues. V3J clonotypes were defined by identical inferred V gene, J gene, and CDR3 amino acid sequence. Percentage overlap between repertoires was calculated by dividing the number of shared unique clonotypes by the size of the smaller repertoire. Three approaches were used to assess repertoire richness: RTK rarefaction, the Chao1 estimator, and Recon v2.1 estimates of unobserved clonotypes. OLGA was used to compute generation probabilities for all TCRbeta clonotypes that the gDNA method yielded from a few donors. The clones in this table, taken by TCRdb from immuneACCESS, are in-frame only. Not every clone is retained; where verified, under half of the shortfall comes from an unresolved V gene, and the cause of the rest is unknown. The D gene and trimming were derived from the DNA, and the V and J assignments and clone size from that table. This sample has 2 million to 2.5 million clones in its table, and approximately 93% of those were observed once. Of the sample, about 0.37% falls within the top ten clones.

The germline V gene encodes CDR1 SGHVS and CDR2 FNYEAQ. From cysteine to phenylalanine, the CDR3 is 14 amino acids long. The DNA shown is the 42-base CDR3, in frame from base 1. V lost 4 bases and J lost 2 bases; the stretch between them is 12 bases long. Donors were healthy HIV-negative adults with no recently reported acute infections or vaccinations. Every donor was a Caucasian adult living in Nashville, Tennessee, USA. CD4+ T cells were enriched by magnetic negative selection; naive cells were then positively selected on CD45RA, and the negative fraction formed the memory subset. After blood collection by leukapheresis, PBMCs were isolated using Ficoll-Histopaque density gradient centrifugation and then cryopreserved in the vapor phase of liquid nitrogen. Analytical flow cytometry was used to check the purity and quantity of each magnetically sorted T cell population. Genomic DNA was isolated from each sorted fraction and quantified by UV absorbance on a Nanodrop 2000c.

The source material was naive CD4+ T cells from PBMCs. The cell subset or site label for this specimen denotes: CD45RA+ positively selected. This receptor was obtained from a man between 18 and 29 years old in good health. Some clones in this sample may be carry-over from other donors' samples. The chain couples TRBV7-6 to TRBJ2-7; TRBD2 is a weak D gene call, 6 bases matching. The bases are TGTGCCAGCAGCTCATACGGGAGAGCCTACGAGCAGTACTTC. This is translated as CASSSYGRAYEQYF.